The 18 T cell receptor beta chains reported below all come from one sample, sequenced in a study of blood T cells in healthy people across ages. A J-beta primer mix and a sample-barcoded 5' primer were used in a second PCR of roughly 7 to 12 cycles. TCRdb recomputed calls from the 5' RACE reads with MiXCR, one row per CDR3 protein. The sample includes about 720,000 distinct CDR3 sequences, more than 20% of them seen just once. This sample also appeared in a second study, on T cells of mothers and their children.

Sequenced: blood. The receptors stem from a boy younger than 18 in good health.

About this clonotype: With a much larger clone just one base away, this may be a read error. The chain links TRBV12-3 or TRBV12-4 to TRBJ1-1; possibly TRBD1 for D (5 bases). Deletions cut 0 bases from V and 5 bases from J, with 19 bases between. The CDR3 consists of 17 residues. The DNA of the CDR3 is TGTGCCAGCAGTTTAGCTGTGTTGAGGAGGGGAAGTACTGAAGCTTTCTTT. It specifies CASSLAVLRRGSTEAFF.

This chain's CDR3 is CAISVQGPSNYGYTF. CDR3 in DNA: TGTGCCATCAGTGTACAGGGGCCCTCTAACTATGGCTACACCTTC. This chain connects TRBV10-3 to TRBJ1-2; 7 nucleotides line up with TRBD1. After removal of 4 bases from V and 0 bases from J, the junction contained 5 bases not matched to a gene. This CDR3 spans 15 amino acids. CDR1 is ENHRY and CDR2 is SYGVKD in the germline V gene.

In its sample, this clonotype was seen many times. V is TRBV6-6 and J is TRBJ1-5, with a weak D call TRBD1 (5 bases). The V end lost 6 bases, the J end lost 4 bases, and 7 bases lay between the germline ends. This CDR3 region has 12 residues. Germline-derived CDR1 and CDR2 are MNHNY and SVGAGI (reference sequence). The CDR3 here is CASSGTNQPQHF. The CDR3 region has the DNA TGTGCCAGCAGCGGGACGAATCAGCCCCAGCATTTT.

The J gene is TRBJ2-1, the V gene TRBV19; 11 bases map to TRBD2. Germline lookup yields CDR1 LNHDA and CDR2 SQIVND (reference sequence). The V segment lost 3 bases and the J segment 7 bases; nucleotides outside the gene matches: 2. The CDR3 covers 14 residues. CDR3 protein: CASSMRLAGNEQFF. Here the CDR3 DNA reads TGTGCCAGTAGTATGAGACTAGCGGGGAATGAGCAGTTCTTC.

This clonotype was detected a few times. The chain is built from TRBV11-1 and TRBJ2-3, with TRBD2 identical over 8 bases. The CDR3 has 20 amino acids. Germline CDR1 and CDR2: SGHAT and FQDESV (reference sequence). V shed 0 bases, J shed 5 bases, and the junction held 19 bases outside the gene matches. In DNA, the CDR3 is TGTGCCAGCAGCTTAGCGCGGGTGAGGGAGCGGGAGAGGTTTGAAGATACGCAGTATTTT. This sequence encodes CASSLARVRERERFEDTQYF. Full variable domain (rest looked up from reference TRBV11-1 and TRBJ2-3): EAEVAQSPRYKITEKSQAVAFWCDPISGHATLYWYRQILGQGPELLVQFQDESVVDDSQLPKDRFSAERLKGVDSTLKIQPAELGDSAMYLCASSLARVRERERFEDTQYFGPGTRLTVL.

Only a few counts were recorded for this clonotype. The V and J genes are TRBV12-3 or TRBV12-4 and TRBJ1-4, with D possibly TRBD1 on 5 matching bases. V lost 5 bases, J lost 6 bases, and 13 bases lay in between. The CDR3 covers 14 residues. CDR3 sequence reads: CASSVQGGYEKLFF. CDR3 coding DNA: TGTGCCAGCAGTGTTCAGGGTGGATATGAAAAACTGTTTTTT.

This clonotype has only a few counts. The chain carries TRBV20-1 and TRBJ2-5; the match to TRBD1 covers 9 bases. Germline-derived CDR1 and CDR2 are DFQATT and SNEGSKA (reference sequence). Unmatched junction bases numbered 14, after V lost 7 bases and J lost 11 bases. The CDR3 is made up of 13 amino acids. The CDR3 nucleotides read TGCAGTGGAGGGGGACAGGGAGCGCGGCGGCAGTACTTC. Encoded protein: CSGGGQGARRQYF.

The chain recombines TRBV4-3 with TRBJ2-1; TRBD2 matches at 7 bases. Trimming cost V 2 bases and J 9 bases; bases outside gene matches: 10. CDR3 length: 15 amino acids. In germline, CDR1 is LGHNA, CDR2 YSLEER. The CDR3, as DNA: TGCGCCAGCAGCCAACGGTCGGGAGGTTCGCTTGAGCAGTTCTTC. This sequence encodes CASSQRSGGSLEQFF.

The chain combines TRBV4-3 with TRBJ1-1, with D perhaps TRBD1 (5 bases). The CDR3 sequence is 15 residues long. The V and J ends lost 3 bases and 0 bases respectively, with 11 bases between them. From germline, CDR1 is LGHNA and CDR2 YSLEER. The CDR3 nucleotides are TGCGCCAGCAGCCAGAACCGACAGTTGAACACTGAAGCTTTCTTT. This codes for CASSQNRQLNTEAFF.

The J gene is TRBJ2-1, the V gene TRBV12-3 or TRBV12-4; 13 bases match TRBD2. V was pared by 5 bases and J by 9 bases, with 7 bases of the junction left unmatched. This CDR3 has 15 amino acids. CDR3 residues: CASSLGLAGVLEQFF. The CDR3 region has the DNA TGTGCCAGCAGTCTCGGACTAGCGGGAGTCCTTGAGCAGTTCTTC.

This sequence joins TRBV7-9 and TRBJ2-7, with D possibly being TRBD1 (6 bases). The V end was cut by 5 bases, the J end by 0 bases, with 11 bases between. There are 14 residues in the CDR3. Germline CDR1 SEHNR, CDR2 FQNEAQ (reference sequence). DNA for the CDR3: TGTGCCAGCAGCCCGTGGACAGACTCCTACGAGCAGTACTTC. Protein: CASSPWTDSYEQYF.

CDR3 nucleotides: TGTGCCAGTAGTTCGGGGACCCAACCGAACATTCAGTACTTC. It yields the protein CASSSGTQPNIQYF. This rearrangement joins TRBV19 to TRBJ2-4; D tentatively fits TRBD1 or TRBD2 (5 bases each). Germline values: CDR1 LNHDA, CDR2 SQIVND (reference sequence). The V end was cut by 5 bases, the J end by 7 bases, with 15 bases between. There are 14 residues in the CDR3.

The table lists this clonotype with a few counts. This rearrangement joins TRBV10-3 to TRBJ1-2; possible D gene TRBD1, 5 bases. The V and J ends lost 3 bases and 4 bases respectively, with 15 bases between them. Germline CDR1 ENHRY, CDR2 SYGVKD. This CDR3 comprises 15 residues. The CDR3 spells CAISDHEVGGYGYTF. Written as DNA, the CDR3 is TGTGCCATCAGTGACCACGAGGTGGGGGGCTATGGCTACACCTTC.

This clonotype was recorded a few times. The CDR3 loop reads CASSLSKGFGEKLFF. The CDR3 coding sequence is TGCGCCAGCAGCCTAAGCAAGGGCTTCGGTGAAAAACTGTTTTTT. The rearrangement uses TRBV4-3 and TRBJ1-4; D gene uncertain. Germline CDR1 is LGHNA and CDR2 is YSLEER. The V end lost 4 bases, the J end lost 7 bases, and 16 bases lay between the germline ends. This CDR3 contains 15 residues.

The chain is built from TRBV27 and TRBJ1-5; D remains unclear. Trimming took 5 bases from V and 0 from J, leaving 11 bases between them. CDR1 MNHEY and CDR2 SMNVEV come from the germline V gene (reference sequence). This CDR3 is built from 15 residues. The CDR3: CASSKEGLSNQPQHF. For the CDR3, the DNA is TGTGCCAGCAGTAAAGAGGGCCTTAGCAATCAGCCCCAGCATTTT.

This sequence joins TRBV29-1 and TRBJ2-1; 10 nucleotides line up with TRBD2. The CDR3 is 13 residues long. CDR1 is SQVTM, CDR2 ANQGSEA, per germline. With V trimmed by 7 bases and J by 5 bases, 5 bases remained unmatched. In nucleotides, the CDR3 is TGCAGCGGTCGGACTAGCGGTAACAATGAGCAGTTCTTC. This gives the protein CSGRTSGNNEQFF.

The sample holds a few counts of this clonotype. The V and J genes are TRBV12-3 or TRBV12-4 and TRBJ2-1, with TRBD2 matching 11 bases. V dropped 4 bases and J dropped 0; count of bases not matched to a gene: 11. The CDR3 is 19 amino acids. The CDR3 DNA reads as TGTGCCAGCAGTTCCCAATTCTGGACTAGCGGGTTCTCCTACAATGAGCAGTTCTTC. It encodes CASSSQFWTSGFSYNEQFF.

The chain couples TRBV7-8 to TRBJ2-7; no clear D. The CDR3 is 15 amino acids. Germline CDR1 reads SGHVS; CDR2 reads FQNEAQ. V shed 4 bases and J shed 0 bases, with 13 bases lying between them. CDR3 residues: CASSSAPGYSYEQYF. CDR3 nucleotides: TGTGCCAGCAGCTCCGCTCCGGGTTACTCCTACGAGCAGTACTTC.